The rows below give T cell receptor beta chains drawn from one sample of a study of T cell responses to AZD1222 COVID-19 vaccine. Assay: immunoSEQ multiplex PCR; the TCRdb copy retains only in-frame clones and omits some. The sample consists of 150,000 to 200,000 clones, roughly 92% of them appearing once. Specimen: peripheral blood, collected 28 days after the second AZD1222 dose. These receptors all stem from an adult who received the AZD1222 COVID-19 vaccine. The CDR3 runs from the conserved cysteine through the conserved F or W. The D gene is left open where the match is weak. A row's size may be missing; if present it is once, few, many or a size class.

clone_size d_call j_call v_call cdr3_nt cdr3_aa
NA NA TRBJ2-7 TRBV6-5 TGTGCAGCAAGACGCACGGGCGAGGGGTCCTACGAGCAGTACTTC CAARRTGEGSYEQYF
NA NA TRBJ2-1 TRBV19 TGTGCCAGTAGTATGAACTGGGATTTTTCCTCCTACAATGAGCAGTTCTTC CASSMNWDFSSYNEQFF
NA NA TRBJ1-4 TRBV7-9 TGTGCCAGCAGCTTAGCAGCCGCCACTAATGAAAAACTGTTTTTT CASSLAAATNEKLFF
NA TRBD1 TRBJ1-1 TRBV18 TGTGCCAGCTCACCTGGGACAGGGGGCTTATCTGAAGCTTTCTTT CASSPGTGGLSEAFF
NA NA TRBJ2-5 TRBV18 TGTGCCAGCTCACTGGACATGGCGCTCACCCAAGAGACCCAGTACTTC CASSLDMALTQETQYF
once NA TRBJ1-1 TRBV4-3 TGCGCCAGCAGCCAAGATCTGGCAGTCTACACTGAAGCTTTCTTT CASSQDLAVYTEAFF
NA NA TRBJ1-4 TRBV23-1 TGCGCCAGCCCTCTGCTTAGGGGGATAGGAAATGAAAAACTGTTTTTT CASPLLRGIGNEKLFF
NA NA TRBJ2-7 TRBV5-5 TGTGCCAGCAGCTTGACAGCGCAGGTTGGGGCCTACGAGCAGTACTTC CASSLTAQVGAYEQYF
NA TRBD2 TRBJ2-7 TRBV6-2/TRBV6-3 TGTGCCAGCAGTTTTGGGACTAGCGGCTCCTACGAGCAGTACTTC CASSFGTSGSYEQYF
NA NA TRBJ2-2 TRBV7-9 TGTGCCAGCAGCTTAGCGAAATTCGCGAACACCGGGGAGCTGTTTTTT CASSLAKFANTGELFF
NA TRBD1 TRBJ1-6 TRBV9 TGTGCCAGCAGCGGAGACAGGGCTTCACCCCTCCACTTT CASSGDRASPLHF
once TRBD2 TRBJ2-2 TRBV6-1 TGTGCCAGCAGTGAACTTCAAAGGGGACTAGCGGAAACCGGGGAGCTGTTTTTT CASSELQRGLAETGELFF
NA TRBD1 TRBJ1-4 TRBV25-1 TGTGCCAGCAGTGAGACAGGGTCCAGGAGGGAAAAACTGTTTTTT CASSETGSRREKLFF
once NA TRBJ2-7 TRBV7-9 TGTGCCAGCAGCTCCGTAGCGGCATACGAGCAGTACTTC CASSSVAAYEQYF
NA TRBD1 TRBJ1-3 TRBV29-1 TGCAGCGTTGGACTGGACAGGGGGGTCGGAAACACCATATATTTT CSVGLDRGVGNTIYF
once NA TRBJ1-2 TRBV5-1 TGCGCCAGCGGACCGGGAAGTTATGGCTACACCTTC CASGPGSYGYTF
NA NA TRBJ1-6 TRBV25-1 TGTGCCAGCAGTAAATTGAATTCACCCCTCCACTTT CASSKLNSPLHF
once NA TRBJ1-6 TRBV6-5 TGTGCCAGCAGCACAGGGCGCTCACCCCTCCACTTT CASSTGRSPLHF
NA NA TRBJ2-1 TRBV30 TGTGCCTGGAGTCGGGACACCCAGGGCAATGAGCAGTTCTTC CAWSRDTQGNEQFF
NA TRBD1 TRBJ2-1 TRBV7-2 TGTGCCAGCAGCCCCGGACAGGGGGTTTGGGATGAGCAGTTCTTC CASSPGQGVWDEQFF
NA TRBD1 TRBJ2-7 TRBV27 TGTGCCAGCAGTACCACCCACGGGACAGGGCCTTGGGAGCAGTACTTC CASSTTHGTGPWEQYF
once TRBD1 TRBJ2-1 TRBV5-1 TGCGCCAGCAGCCCAGGGACAGGGGTAAAGCAGTTCTTC CASSPGTGVKQFF
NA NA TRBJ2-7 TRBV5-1 TGCGCCAGCAGCTTGGCCGGACAGGGAGGGTACGAGCAGTACTTC CASSLAGQGGYEQYF
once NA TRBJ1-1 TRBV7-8 TGTGCCAGCAGCTTAGCGGATGGGCGGAGTTCTGAAGCTTTCTTT CASSLADGRSSEAFF
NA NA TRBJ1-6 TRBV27 TGTGCCAGCAGTTTATTCCCCCCGCAGGGCCCGAATTCACCCCTCCACTTT CASSLFPPQGPNSPLHF
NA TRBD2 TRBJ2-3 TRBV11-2 TGTGCCAGCAGCTTTCGACTAGCGGGAGTTCTGACAGATACGCAGTATTTT CASSFRLAGVLTDTQYF
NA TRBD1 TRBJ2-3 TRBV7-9 TGTGCCAGCAGCATGACAGGGAGAGGCGATACGCAGTATTTT CASSMTGRGDTQYF
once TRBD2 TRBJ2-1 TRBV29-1 TGCAGCGTTGACCGGGGACTAGCTTACAATGAGCAGTTCTTC CSVDRGLAYNEQFF
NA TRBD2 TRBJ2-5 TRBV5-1 TGCGCCAGCAGCTCAGGACTAGCGGGGCCGGAGACCCAGTACTTC CASSSGLAGPETQYF
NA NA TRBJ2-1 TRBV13 TGTGCCAGCAGCCTTCCCACAGGGGAGGACTGGGGTGAGCAGTTCTTC CASSLPTGEDWGEQFF
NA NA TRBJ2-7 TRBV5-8 TGTGCCAGCAGCAACTACATTTCCTACGAGCAGTACTTC CASSNYISYEQYF